The 15 T cell receptor beta chains below all came from one sample that was sequenced in a study of T cell responses to AZD1222 COVID-19 vaccine (dated by TCRdb to the early 2020s). Library prep was done by the immunoSEQ multiplex PCR assay. What TCRdb holds here is the immuneACCESS table cut down to in-frame rearrangements. Part of the clones is not present; checked against another copy, under half of the missing clones reflect an unresolved V gene, and the others are unexplained. Across this sample there are 65,000 to 80,000 clones, with more than 70% seen only once. The ten largest make up roughly 4.9% of the sample. The sample's time point label, in plain terms: about 28 days (+/-7) after the second vaccine dose. In the paper's terms, the treatment or condition label means: meningococcal conjugate vaccine given as trial control. Here the sequenced sample was peripheral blood, taken 28 days after the second dose of the MenACWY control vaccine. These receptor sequences come from an adult who received the MenACWY meningococcal vaccine as a control.

The chain joins TRBV7-2 to TRBJ1-1; D unresolved. Trimming cost V 0 bases and J 0 bases, with 5 bases left between them. The germline gives CDR1 SGHTA, CDR2 FQGNSA. The CDR3 sequence is 14 residues long. The CDR3 sequence: CASSLAALNTEAFF. The CDR3 region has the DNA TGTGCCAGCAGCTTAGCCGCACTGAACACTGAAGCTTTCTTT.

This clone showed up just a few times. The V and J genes are TRBV19 and TRBJ1-5; possible D gene TRBD1, 5 bases. This CDR3 comprises 16 residues. Per germline, CDR1 LNHDA and CDR2 SQIVND (reference sequence). Between the trimmed V and J ends, which lost 3 bases and 1 base, there was a span of 13 bases. The CDR3 spells CASSMLWGESNQPQHF. CDR3 nucleotides: TGTGCCAGTAGTATGTTGTGGGGGGAGAGCAATCAGCCCCAGCATTTT.

Concerning this clone itself: An end of the junction does not agree with germline; a read error may underlie this. The V gene is TRBV28, the J gene TRBJ1-2; D is undetermined. This CDR3 region has 13 residues. CDR1 MDHEN and CDR2 SYDVKM come from the germline V gene. The CDR3 sequence is CASSSGLDYGYTF. The CDR3 DNA follows: TGTGCCAGCAGCTCGGGCCTAGACTACGGCTACACCTTC.

This CDR3 reads CASSPFGGSGNTGELFF. The CDR3 DNA sequence: TGTGCCAGCAGCCCCTTTGGCGGGAGCGGGAACACCGGGGAGCTGTTTTTT. The chain combines TRBV3-1 (or the pseudogene TRBV3-2) with TRBJ2-2; TRBD2 matches at 7 bases. The CDR3 extends over 17 amino acids. Germline V lookup: CDR1 LGHDT, CDR2 YNNKEL (reference sequence). Germline trimming cut 4 bases from V and 1 base from J; bases unmatched to any gene: 9.

This chain connects TRBV6-2 or TRBV6-3 to TRBJ1-1; D call uncertain. The CDR3 is 13 residues long. V lost 0 bases and J lost 7, with 9 bases in between. The V gene's germline CDR1 is MNHEY and CDR2 SVGEGT. The CDR3 region is CASSYSGIDEAFF. CDR3 nucleotides: TGTGCCAGCAGTTACTCGGGCATTGATGAAGCTTTCTTT.

This clone has a handful of counts. The chain couples TRBV18 to TRBJ1-5; 9 nucleotides match TRBD1. V was pared by 3 bases and J by 6 bases, with 9 bases of the junction left unmatched. Germline values: CDR1 KGHSH, CDR2 LQKENI. The CDR3 runs to 16 residues. CDR3 sequence reads: CASSPSRDRDSQPQHF. CDR3 DNA sequence: TGTGCCAGCTCACCGTCCCGGGACAGGGATAGTCAGCCCCAGCATTTT.

CDR3 region: CASGRTTPGELFF. The CDR3 nucleotides are TGTGCCTCGGGACGGACGACCCCCGGGGAGCTGTTTTTT. The genes are TRBV28 and TRBJ2-2, with D possibly being TRBD1 or TRBD2 (5 bases each). V was pared by 11 bases and J by 6 bases, with 16 bases between. Germline V gives CDR1 MDHEN, CDR2 SYDVKM. The CDR3 contains 13 residues.

This clone appeared a few times. The CDR3 here is CASSPHPGLAGGSEQFF. CDR3 DNA: TGTGCCAGCAGCCCGCATCCTGGACTAGCGGGGGGTAGTGAGCAGTTCTTC. The chain carries TRBV9 and TRBJ2-1; 14 positions match TRBD2. V was pared by 4 bases and J by 9 bases, with 12 bases of the junction left unmatched. The CDR3 is 17 residues long. CDR1 is SGDLS, CDR2 YYNGEE, per germline. Supplemented by reference TRBV9 and TRBJ2-1, the full variable domain reads DSGVTQTPKHLITATGQRVTLRCSPRSGDLSVYWYQQSLDQGLQFLIQYYNGEERAKGNILERFSAQQFPDLHSELNLSSLELGDSALYFCASSPHPGLAGGSEQFFGPGTRLTVL.

V gene TRBV6-2 or TRBV6-3 combines with J gene TRBJ1-5; D call uncertain. Germline CDR1 and CDR2: MNHEY and SVGEGT. This CDR3 is 13 amino acids long. The germline V and J ends were trimmed by 2 bases and 6 bases, with 8 bases remaining between them. CDR3 region: CASSYEGGQPQHF. The CDR3, as DNA: TGTGCCAGCAGTTACGAGGGAGGTCAGCCCCAGCATTTT.

This clone appeared once. The chain combines TRBV7-2 with TRBJ1-5; no definite D call. V was trimmed by 1 base and J by 3 bases, leaving 10 bases between them. The V gene's germline CDR1 is SGHTA and CDR2 FQGNSA. CDR3 size: 15 residues. DNA of the CDR3: TGTGCCAGCAGCTTAGTAACCGGGGTCAATCAGCCCCAGCATTTT. It specifies CASSLVTGVNQPQHF.

The genes are TRBV28 and TRBJ2-7; TRBD1 matches at 12 bases. With V trimmed by 7 bases and J by 6 bases, 7 bases remained unmatched. Germline values: CDR1 MDHEN, CDR2 SYDVKM. CDR3 length: 14 amino acids. This CDR3 reads CASTPGTGGLEQYF. In DNA, the CDR3 is TGTGCCAGCACCCCAGGGACAGGGGGCCTCGAGCAGTACTTC.

The chain uses TRBV3-1 (or the pseudogene TRBV3-2) and TRBJ2-5; 10 positions match TRBD2. The CDR3 consists of 15 residues. J was trimmed by 5 bases and V by 4 bases; bases with no gene match: 7. CDR1 is LGHDT, CDR2 YNNKEL, per germline (reference sequence). DNA of the CDR3: TGTGCCAGCAGCCCCCTAGCGGGAGCCGGGGAGACCCAGTACTTC. As protein: CASSPLAGAGETQYF.

The chain joins TRBV2 to TRBJ1-1; D gene unclear. The CDR3 contains 12 residues. The V gene's germline CDR1 is SNHLY and CDR2 FYNNEI. V shed 6 bases and J shed 6 bases, with 11 bases lying between them. CDR3 amino acids: CASRGWSPEAFF. CDR3 coding DNA: TGTGCCAGCAGGGGGTGGTCCCCTGAAGCTTTCTTT.

The chain has TRBV7-2 and TRBJ2-7; tentatively, D is TRBD1 or TRBD2 (5 bases each). Trimming pared 5 bases from V and 2 bases from J, leaving 13 bases between. Germline V CDR1 and CDR2: SGHTA, FQGNSA. CDR3 size: 14 residues. Written as DNA, the CDR3 is TGTGCCAGCAGCCGGGACGAATCGACCTACGAGCAGTACTTC. Translated, it gives CASSRDESTYEQYF.

DNA of the CDR3: TGTGCCAGCAGTGAATTGGTCAGGGGGAACACTGAAGCTTTCTTT. It codes for CASSELVRGNTEAFF. The genes are TRBV6-1 and TRBJ1-1; possibly TRBD1 for D (6 bases). Germline assignment: CDR1 MNHNS and CDR2 SASEGT. Trimming removed 2 bases at V and 1 base at J, with 11 bases between. This CDR3 comprises 15 residues.